This is a list of T cell receptor beta chains from one sample in a study of T-cell memory formation after mild COVID-19. TCRdb fed the 5' RACE reads into MiXCR, producing one record per CDR3 protein. The sample contains roughly 280,000 distinct CDR3 sequences, approximately 8.4% of which appear only once. Specimen: PBMCs or a T cell subset sorted from them (not recorded which). The receptor set was obtained from a man aged 18 to 35 who had mild COVID-19 (a few samples of this study predate the infection). Cell type and time point are not known. CDR3s include the opening cysteine and the closing phenylalanine or tryptophan. The order of the fields is V gene, clone size, D gene, J gene, CDR3 DNA, CDR3 protein. A D gene is named only where the DNA matches it firmly. Clone size is shown for a subset of rows, as once, few, many or a class of expanded clone.

TRBV27,few,.,TRBJ2-5,TGTGCCAGCAGCCCCAAGGGCGTGGTTCCCCGGGATCGGGAGACCCAGTACTTC,CASSPKGVVPRDRETQYF
TRBV6-1,.,.,TRBJ2-2,TGTGCCAGCAGTGAATGGGGGTCCGGGGAGCTGTTTTTT,CASSEWGSGELFF
TRBV4-3,.,TRBD1,TRBJ2-1,TGCGCCAGCAGCCAAGCGCCCAGACAGGGGGATGAGCAGTTCTTC,CASSQAPRQGDEQFF
TRBV6-4,few,.,TRBJ2-4,TGTGCCAGCAGTGAACCGAGGGAGAACATTCAGTACTTC,CASSEPRENIQYF
TRBV7-8,many,.,TRBJ1-5,TGTGCCAGCAGCCCCAGGGGTGGCAATCAGCCCCAGCATTTT,CASSPRGGNQPQHF
TRBV29-1,few,.,TRBJ2-5,TGCAGCGTTGAGGGGGGAAGGGTCGGGGAGACCCAGTACTTC,CSVEGGRVGETQYF
TRBV28,.,.,TRBJ2-2,TGTGCCAGCAGTTTCCGAGGCCTAGCCGGGGAGCTGTTTTTT,CASSFRGLAGELFF
TRBV4-1,.,TRBD2,TRBJ2-2,TGCGCCAGCAGCCCCCTGACTAGCGGGGGGGGTAACACCGGGGAGCTGTTTTTT,CASSPLTSGGGNTGELFF
TRBV7-2,.,.,TRBJ1-2,TGTGCCAGCAGCTTGGGTCCCAGGGTTAACTATGGCTACACCTTC,CASSLGPRVNYGYTF
TRBV12-3/TRBV12-4,.,.,TRBJ2-6,TGTGCCAGCAGTACCCGACTAGCTGGGGCCAACGTCCTGACTTTC,CASSTRLAGANVLTF
TRBV5-6,many,.,TRBJ1-5,TGTGCCAGCAGCCGAGGGCCTAATCAGCCCCAGCATTTT,CASSRGPNQPQHF
TRBV20-1,.,.,TRBJ1-1,TGCAGTGCTAGCCCCCCGGCCCTGAACACTGAAGCTTTCTTT,CSASPPALNTEAFF
TRBV2,many,.,TRBJ1-6,TGTGCCAGCAGTGTAGGCGGACTACATCCCCTCCACTTT,CASSVGGLHPLHF
TRBV12-3/TRBV12-4,.,.,TRBJ2-7,TGTGCCAGCAGTTTGTTGACGAAAGAGCAGTACTTC,CASSLLTKEQYF
TRBV12-3/TRBV12-4,many,.,TRBJ1-1,TGTGCCAGCAGTTTATTTCTAATTGAAGCTTTCTTT,CASSLFLIEAFF
TRBV5-1,few,.,TRBJ2-5,TGCGCCAGCAGCTTGACCAGGGCGTCCGGGGAGACCCAGTACTTC,CASSLTRASGETQYF
TRBV12-3/TRBV12-4,many,TRBD1,TRBJ2-1,TGTGCCAGCAGTTCCGACAGGGGGGGCTACAATGAGCAGTTCTTC,CASSSDRGGYNEQFF
TRBV19,few,TRBD1,TRBJ1-2,TGTGCCAGTAGTAGAGGACAGGCTTTGGATGGCTACACCTTC,CASSRGQALDGYTF
TRBV29-1,few,TRBD2,TRBJ2-3,TGCAGCGTTGCGGGGGGGCTCTCTGCAGATACGCAGTATTTT,CSVAGGLSADTQYF
TRBV7-6,.,.,TRBJ1-5,TGTGCCAGCAGCTTAGGGGGCCCCTTGGGGCAGCCCCAGCATTTT,CASSLGGPLGQPQHF
TRBV27,many,.,TRBJ2-2,TGTGCCAGCGGTGGTCGGAAATGGACCGGGGAGCTGTTTTTT,CASGGRKWTGELFF
TRBV12-3/TRBV12-4,few,TRBD2,TRBJ2-5,TGTGCCAGCAGTTTTGGTCCTAGCGGGGGGGCCCAGTACTTC,CASSFGPSGGAQYF
TRBV20-1,.,TRBD2,TRBJ2-1,TGCAGTGCTCCCAGTCCTAGCGGGGCATTTGAAGATGAGCAGTTCTTC,CSAPSPSGAFEDEQFF
TRBV6-6,.,.,TRBJ1-4,TGTGCCAGCAGACTTCGGACAGCAACTAATGAAAAACTGTTTTTT,CASRLRTATNEKLFF
TRBV3-1,many,TRBD2,TRBJ2-3,TGTGCCAGCAGCCAGGGACTAGCGGGAAGCACAGATACGCAGTATTTT,CASSQGLAGSTDTQYF
TRBV12-3/TRBV12-4,.,TRBD1,TRBJ2-2,TGTGCCAGCAGGGGGGGACAGGGGGGAAGAGAGCTGTTTTTT,CASRGGQGGRELFF
TRBV7-2,few,.,TRBJ2-5,TGTGCCAGCACCGAGACAGGAGTACAGACCCAGTACTTC,CASTETGVQTQYF
TRBV27,.,TRBD1,TRBJ1-1,TGTGCCAGCAGACAGGGGGCATGGGACACTGAAGCTTTCTTT,CASRQGAWDTEAFF
TRBV6-2/TRBV6-3,.,.,TRBJ1-1,TGTGCCAGCAGTCGGCCCGGGTCGAACACTGAAGCTTTCTTT,CASSRPGSNTEAFF
TRBV3-1,.,TRBD2,TRBJ2-1,TGTGCCAGCAGCCCCCTAGCGGGGGGGCCTGATGAGCAGTTCTTC,CASSPLAGGPDEQFF
TRBV7-9,.,.,TRBJ1-5,TGTGCCAGCAGTCTCGGCGGGCCTCAGCCCCAGCATTTT,CASSLGGPQPQHF
TRBV9,.,.,TRBJ2-3,TGTGCCAGCAGCGTAGCTCCAGGGACAGATACGCAGTATTTT,CASSVAPGTDTQYF
TRBV5-1,.,.,TRBJ1-5,TGCGCCAGCAGAGCAGGGCCTAATCAGCCCCAGCATTTT,CASRAGPNQPQHF
TRBV20-1,few,.,TRBJ1-2,TGCAGTGCTCCAGGGGCGCTCTATGGCTACACCTTC,CSAPGALYGYTF
TRBV20-1,few,.,TRBJ1-1,TGCAGTGCTCCGGTCGAGAACACTGAAGCTTTCTTT,CSAPVENTEAFF
TRBV5-6,few,TRBD1,TRBJ2-2,TGTGCCAGCAGCTTCTACAGGGGTACGGGCACCGGGGAGCTGTTTTTT,CASSFYRGTGTGELFF
TRBV3-1,few,TRBD1,TRBJ1-4,TGTGCCAGCAGCCAAACAGGGGATGGGGGAAAACTGTTTTTT,CASSQTGDGGKLFF
TRBV7-2,many,.,TRBJ2-1,TGTGCCAGCAGCTCACACCGCCAATCACGGACGACTTACAATGAGCAGTTCTTC,CASSSHRQSRTTYNEQFF
TRBV7-2,.,.,TRBJ2-3,TGTGCCAGCAGCTTAAATACCCTAAAGGGCGGCACAGATACGCAGTATTTT,CASSLNTLKGGTDTQYF
TRBV6-6,few,.,TRBJ1-4,TGTGCCAGCAGTTACTCTTCCGGGGCCCTTAGTAAACTGTTTTTT,CASSYSSGALSKLFF